Below, 13 T cell receptor beta chains from the same sample are listed, as sequenced in a study of blood T cells in healthy people across ages. A J-beta primer mix and a sample-barcoded 5' primer were used in a second PCR of about 7 to 12 cycles. TCRdb re-analysed the 5' RACE reads in MiXCR, keeping a single row per CDR3 protein. In the table there are hundreds of thousands of distinct CDR3 sequences, 25% of which are singletons. The data also belong to a second study, concerning T cells of mothers and their children.

The sample comprised blood. The source of these receptors is a boy aged 10-17 years in good health.

The chain recombines TRBV20-1 with TRBJ1-4; D is unresolved. CDR1 DFQATT and CDR2 SNEGSKA come from the germline V gene (reference sequence). This CDR3 has 12 amino acids. The V end lost 3 bases, the J end lost 6 bases, and 8 bases lay between the germline ends. CDR3 nucleotides: TGCAGTGCTAGGGGTGATCATGAAAAACTGTTTTTT. This translates into CSARGDHEKLFF.

The gene calls are TRBV7-2 and TRBJ1-2; 7 nucleotides align to TRBD1. The CDR3 sequence is 16 residues long. Germline CDR1 and CDR2: SGHTA and FQGNSA. J was trimmed by 4 bases and V by 6 bases; bases with no gene match: 14. The CDR3: CASRDNEGARIYGYTF. As DNA, the CDR3 is TGTGCCAGCAGAGACAACGAGGGGGCGCGGATCTATGGCTACACCTTC. Together with reference TRBV7-2 and TRBJ1-2, the CDR3 gives the full variable domain: GAGVSQSPSNKVTEKGKDVELRCDPISGHTALYWYRQSLGQGLEFLIYFQGNSAPDKSGLPSDRFSAERTGGSVSTLTIQRTQQEDSAVYLCASRDNEGARIYGYTFGSGTRLTVV.

This clonotype was seen only a few times. The CDR3 sequence: CASSSGLAGGPRETQYF. DNA for the CDR3: TGCGCCAGCAGCTCAGGACTAGCGGGGGGGCCTCGGGAGACCCAGTACTTC. This chain joins TRBV5-1 and TRBJ2-5, with 15 bases aligning to TRBD2. The CDR3 covers 17 residues. Germline CDR1 is SGHRS and CDR2 is YFSETQ. V was clipped by 3 bases and J by 5 bases; unmatched bases: 8.

There are a few counts of this clonotype. V and J are TRBV3-1 and TRBJ1-1; D gene ambiguous. The V gene lost 1 base and the J gene lost 1 base, with 4 bases spanning the gap. Germline V gene lookup returns CDR1 LGHDT and CDR2 YNNKEL (reference sequence). The CDR3 covers 13 residues. For the CDR3, the DNA is TGTGCCAGCAGCCAAGCTCAGAACACTGAAGCTTTCTTT. Protein product: CASSQAQNTEAFF.

The chain couples TRBV7-9 to TRBJ2-7; D may correspond to TRBD1 or TRBD2 (6 bases each). Germline V lookup: CDR1 SEHNR, CDR2 FQNEAQ (reference sequence). CDR3 length: 15 residues. The germline V and J ends were trimmed by 5 bases and 1 base, with 15 bases remaining between them. As DNA, the CDR3 is TGTGCCAGCAGCCCCCCTGAGGGGGGATCCTACGAGCAGTACTTC. Residues: CASSPPEGGSYEQYF.

The chain is built from TRBV12-3 or TRBV12-4 and TRBJ2-3; perhaps TRBD1 as D (6 bases). Trimming stripped 6 bases from V and 1 base from J, with 11 bases between. The CDR3 is made up of 14 amino acids. The CDR3 reads CASRNRVRTDTQYF. As DNA, the CDR3 is TGTGCCAGCAGAAACAGGGTGCGCACAGATACGCAGTATTTT.

Comments on this clonotype: The CDR3 carries no conserved terminal phenylalanine or tryptophan, so it likely arises from a read error. V is TRBV5-1 and J is TRBJ1-6, with TRBD1 as a possible D gene (5 bases). This CDR3 is 14 amino acids long. With 7 bases removed from V and 1 base from J, the gap between germline ends came to 9 bases. Germline loops: CDR1 SGHRS, CDR2 YFSETQ. CDR3 DNA: TGCGCCAGCTCGTCAGGGTCCTATAATTCACCCCTCCACCTT. Translation gives CASSSGSYNSPLHL.

V and J are TRBV3-1 and TRBJ2-5, with TRBD1 matching 7 bases. This CDR3 is built from 15 residues. Losses at the gene ends were 0 bases for V and 2 bases for J; bases not matched to a gene: 3. CDR1 and CDR2 (germline): LGHDT, YNNKEL (reference sequence). The CDR3 spells CASSQEWDRQETQYF. CDR3 coding DNA: TGTGCCAGCAGCCAAGAATGGGACAGACAAGAGACCCAGTACTTC.

This clonotype was counted ten times or more. This sequence joins TRBV7-3 and TRBJ2-3; no reliable D call. V lost 4 bases and J 1 base, leaving 6 bases between the germline ends. The germline V gene encodes CDR1 SGHTA and CDR2 FQGTGA. The CDR3 length is 13 residues. DNA for the CDR3: TGTGCCAGCAGCTCCAGCGGCACAGATACGCAGTATTTT. Translating it yields CASSSSGTDTQYF.

V usage is TRBV15 and J usage is TRBJ1-2, with TRBD1 matching over 7 bases. Looked up from germline, CDR1 is LNHNV and CDR2 is YYDKDF (reference sequence). The CDR3 runs to 14 residues. With 5 bases clipped from V and 2 bases from J, the junction kept 5 bases outside the gene matches. CDR3 sequence reads: CATSLDRLNYGYTF. The CDR3 nucleotides are TGTGCCACCAGCCTGGACAGGCTAAACTATGGCTACACCTTC.

This chain links TRBV11-2 with TRBJ2-3, with D tentatively TRBD1 or TRBD2 (5 bases each). Germline CDR1 reads SGHAT; CDR2 reads FQNNGV. Trimming removed 5 bases at V and 11 bases at J, with 20 bases between. The CDR3 covers 14 residues. This CDR3 reads CASSLIPGAPMQYF. The DNA of the CDR3 is TGTGCCAGCAGCCTGATTCCCGGGGCCCCGATGCAGTATTTT.

V usage is TRBV6-1 and J usage is TRBJ2-1; 14 nucleotides match TRBD2. Trimming removed 7 bases from V and 8 bases from J; junction bases left unmatched: 10. CDR3 length: 16 amino acids. Per germline, CDR1 MNHNS and CDR2 SASEGT. CDR3 sequence (DNA): TGTGCCAGCATATCCGGGACTAGCGGGAGTCTCGATGAGCAGTTCTTC. Residues: CASISGTSGSLDEQFF.

This clonotype was seen repeatedly, ten times or more. The rearrangement links TRBV27 to TRBJ2-7, with D possibly being TRBD1 or TRBD2 (6 bases each). The V and J ends lost 6 bases and 0 bases respectively, with 12 bases between them. CDR3 length: 14 amino acids. CDR1 is MNHEY and CDR2 is SMNVEV in the germline V gene (reference sequence). The chain's CDR3 is CASSLGGNSYEQYF. The DNA for the CDR3 is TGTGCCAGCAGCTTAGGGGGGAACTCCTACGAGCAGTACTTC.